This T cell receptor (beta chain) was identified during a study of blood T cell repertoires in COVID-19. The table came from immunoSEQ multiplex PCR; TCRdb's copy has only in-frame clones and leaves some out. This sample has hundreds of thousands of clones, with roughly 84% found just once. The germline V and J ends were trimmed by 6 bases and 6 bases, with 11 bases remaining between them. Germline CDR1 and CDR2: SEHNR and FQNEAQ (reference sequence). The CDR3 is made up of 12 amino acids. Source material: PBMCs or T cells enriched from blood (not recorded which). The V and J genes are TRBV7-9 and TRBJ1-2; D possibly corresponds to TRBD1 (6 bases). The sequence was collected from a woman in her twenties or thirties who had recovered from COVID-19. CDR3 DNA sequence: TGTGCCAGCAGGACGGCAGGGGATGGCTACACCTTC. It specifies CASRTAGDGYTF.